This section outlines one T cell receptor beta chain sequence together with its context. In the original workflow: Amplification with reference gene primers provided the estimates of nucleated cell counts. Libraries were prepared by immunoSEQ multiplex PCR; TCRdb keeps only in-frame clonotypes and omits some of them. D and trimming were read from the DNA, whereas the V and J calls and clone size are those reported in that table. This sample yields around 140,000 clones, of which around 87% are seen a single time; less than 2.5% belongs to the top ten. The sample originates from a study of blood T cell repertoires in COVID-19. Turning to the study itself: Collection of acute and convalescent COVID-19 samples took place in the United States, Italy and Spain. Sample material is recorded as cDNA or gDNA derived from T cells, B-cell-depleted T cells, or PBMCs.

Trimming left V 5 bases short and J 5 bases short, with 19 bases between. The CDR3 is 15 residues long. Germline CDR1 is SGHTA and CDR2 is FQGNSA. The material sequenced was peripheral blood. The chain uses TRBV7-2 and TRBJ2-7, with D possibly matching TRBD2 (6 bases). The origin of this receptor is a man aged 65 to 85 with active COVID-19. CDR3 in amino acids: CASSPPGRRGHEQYF. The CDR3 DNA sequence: TGTGCCAGCAGCCCTCCAGGGAGGAGGGGCCACGAGCAGTACTTC.